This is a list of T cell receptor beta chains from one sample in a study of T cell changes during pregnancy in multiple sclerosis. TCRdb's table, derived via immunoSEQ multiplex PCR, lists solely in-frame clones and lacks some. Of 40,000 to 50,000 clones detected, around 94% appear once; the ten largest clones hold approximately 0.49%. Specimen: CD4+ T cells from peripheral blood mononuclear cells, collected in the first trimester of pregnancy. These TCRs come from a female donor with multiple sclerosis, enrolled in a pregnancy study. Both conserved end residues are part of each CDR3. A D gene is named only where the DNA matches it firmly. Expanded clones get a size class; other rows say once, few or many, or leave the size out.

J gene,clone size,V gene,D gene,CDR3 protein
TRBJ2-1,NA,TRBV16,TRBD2,CASSSKDGGAYNEQFF
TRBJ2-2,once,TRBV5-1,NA,CASSGAPRGRGELFF
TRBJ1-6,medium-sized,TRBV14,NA,CASSPGLINSPLHF
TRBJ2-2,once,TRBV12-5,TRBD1,CASGTDRGNTGELFF
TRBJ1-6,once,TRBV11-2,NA,CASSSVNSPLHF
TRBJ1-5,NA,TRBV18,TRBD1,CASSWDSNSNQPQHF
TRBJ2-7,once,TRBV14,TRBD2,CASSQGTHSQRGLWDEQYF
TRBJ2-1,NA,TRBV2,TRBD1,CASSGTGNYNEQFF
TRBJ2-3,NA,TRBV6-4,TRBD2,CASSGLAGADTQYF
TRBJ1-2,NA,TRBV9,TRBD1,CASKYTGTGSSTLVYGYTF
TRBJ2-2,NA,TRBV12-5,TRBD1,CASGDGTGNTGELFF
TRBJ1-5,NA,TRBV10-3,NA,CAISQENQPQHF
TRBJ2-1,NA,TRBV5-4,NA,CASSLVGRNNEQFF
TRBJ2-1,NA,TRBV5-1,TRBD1,CASSLTIGQGGNEQFF
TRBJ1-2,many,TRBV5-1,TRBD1,CASTPGGVKGYTF
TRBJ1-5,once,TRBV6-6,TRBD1,CASSYGQGNQPQHF
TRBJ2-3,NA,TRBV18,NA,CASSPPITAGGDNTQYF
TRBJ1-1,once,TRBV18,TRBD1,CASSRQGAITEAFF
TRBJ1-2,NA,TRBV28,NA,CASSSGGAGGYTF
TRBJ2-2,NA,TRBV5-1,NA,CASSLDPGGELFF
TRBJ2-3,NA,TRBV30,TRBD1,CAWSGGDRGLDTQYF
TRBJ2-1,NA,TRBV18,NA,CASSPGWDEQFF
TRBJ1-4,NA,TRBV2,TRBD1,CASGDREMFF
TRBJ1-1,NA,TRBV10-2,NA,CASSESDLRGAFF
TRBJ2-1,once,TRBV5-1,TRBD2,CASSLVAGRDEQFF
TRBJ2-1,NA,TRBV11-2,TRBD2,CASSLEPPSGGAWVEQFF
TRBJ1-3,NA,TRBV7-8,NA,CASSPGGNTIYF